The 29 T cell receptor beta chains below all came from one sample that was sequenced in a study of Graves' ophthalmopathy and Graves' hyperthyroidism. Using RNA transcripts, the TCR beta CDR3 regions were amplified. HTBI-primed RT-PCR formed the first round, and a multiplex PCR formed the second. TCRdb itself ran the multiplex PCR reads through MiXCR, one entry per CDR3 protein. The sample lists 680,000 or so distinct CDR3 sequences; approximately 21% were seen once. The sequenced sample consisted of peripheral blood. Receptors originate from a woman younger than 35 with stable Graves' hyperthyroidism. Some clones in this sample may be carry-over from other donors' samples.

About this clonotype: One end of the junction varies from germline; a read error may be responsible. J is TRBJ1-5 and V is TRBV4-1, with D possibly TRBD1 on 5 matching bases. Germline V CDR1 and CDR2: MGHRA, YSYEKL. The CDR3 runs 18 residues. The CDR3 nucleotides read TGCGCCAGCGGCCAAGATTTAGGGGACGGGGTTAGCAATCAGCCCCAGCATTTT. Translated: CASGQDLGDGVSNQPQHF.

This clonotype was seen only a few times. The chain uses TRBV15 and TRBJ1-2, with D perhaps matching TRBD1 (5 bases). CDR3 length equals 14 residues. CDR1 is LNHNV and CDR2 is YYDKDF in the germline V gene (reference sequence). V lost 5 bases to trimming and J lost 3 bases, with 13 bases between them. CDR3 sequence: CATSPTQEYYGYTF. CDR3 nucleotides: TGTGCCACCAGCCCTACACAGGAGTACTATGGCTACACCTTC.

This clonotype came up many times. The chain couples TRBV12-3 or TRBV12-4 to TRBJ2-7; 11 nucleotides match TRBD2. This CDR3 is 15 amino acids long. V was clipped by 4 bases and J by 2 bases; unmatched bases: 4. The CDR3 region is CASSWGLAETYEQYF. The DNA of the CDR3 is TGTGCCAGCAGTTGGGGACTAGCGGAGACCTACGAGCAGTACTTC.

This clonotype was counted many times. In DNA, the CDR3 is TGCGCCAGCATGGAGGAGGGTAGAACTGAAGCTTTCTTT. Translated, it gives CASMEEGRTEAFF. V is TRBV10-1 and J is TRBJ1-1; D remains ambiguous. Trimming left V 7 bases short and J 5 bases short, with 14 bases between. Germline loops: CDR1 WNHNN, CDR2 SYGVQD (reference sequence). CDR3 length: 13 amino acids.

This clonotype was seen a few times. The chain carries TRBV24-1 and TRBJ2-2; a possible D gene is TRBD1 (6 bases). The CDR3 contains 17 residues. CDR1 KGHDR and CDR2 SFDVKD come from the germline V gene. The ends were cut back, 5 bases at V and 0 bases at J, with 15 bases in the middle. The CDR3 sequence: CATSALLTGPNTGELFF. CDR3 coding DNA: TGTGCCACCAGTGCCCTACTGACAGGTCCGAACACCGGGGAGCTGTTTTTT.

This clonotype was recorded at least ten times. This chain uses TRBV6-5 with TRBJ2-2; D might be TRBD2 (6 bases). V gave up 2 bases and J gave up 6 bases, with 16 bases separating them. The CDR3 runs 16 residues. Germline CDR1 and CDR2: MNHEY and SVGAGI. The CDR3 DNA reads TGTGCCAGCAGTTACACTAGGAGGGCGGACTCCGGGGAGCTGTTTTTT. Its translation: CASSYTRRADSGELFF.

The CDR3 coding sequence is TGTGCCAGCAGTACCGGGAGAGCGGCGGGGACCCAGTACTTC. It specifies CASSTGRAAGTQYF. The rearrangement links TRBV2 to TRBJ2-5, with a weak D call TRBD2 (6 bases). V was pared by 5 bases and J by 7 bases, with 17 bases between. CDR1 is SNHLY and CDR2 is FYNNEI in the germline V gene. The CDR3 is 14 amino acids.

The CDR3 bases are TGTGCCAGCTCAGGATACAGGGGGCCTAACACTGAAGCTTTCTTT. Protein: CASSGYRGPNTEAFF. This chain joins TRBV18 and TRBJ1-1, with 9 bases lining up with TRBD1. The CDR3 totals 15 residues. Trimming removed 5 bases from V and 2 bases from J; junction bases left unmatched: 6. CDR1 is KGHSH, CDR2 LQKENI, per germline.

This chain uses TRBV7-6 with TRBJ1-3; no definite D call. The V end was cut by 5 bases, the J end by 4 bases, with 12 bases between. Germline V gene sequence: CDR1 SGHVS, CDR2 FNYEAQ. The CDR3 is 14 amino acids. Here the CDR3 DNA reads TGTGCCAGCAGCCTCCCTTCTGAGGGAAACACCATATATTTT. It specifies CASSLPSEGNTIYF. The entire variable domain, with the rest obtained from reference TRBV7-6 and TRBJ1-3, is as follows: GAGVSQSPRYKVTKRGQDVALRCDPISGHVSLYWYRQALGQGPEFLTYFNYEAQQDKSGLPNDRFSAERPEGSISTLTIQRTEQRDSAMYRCASSLPSEGNTIYFGEGSWLTVV.

The genes are TRBV6-2 or TRBV6-3 and TRBJ2-7; 11 bases are shared with TRBD2. This CDR3 has 15 amino acids. Germline V lookup: CDR1 MNHEY, CDR2 SVGEGT. Germline trimming cut 7 bases from V and 1 base from J; bases unmatched to any gene: 6. The CDR3 region has the DNA TGTGCCAGCACCCAGACTAGCGGGGATTCCTACGAGCAGTACTTC. Amino acid sequence: CASTQTSGDSYEQYF.

Many counts were recorded for this clonotype. The chain couples TRBV6-7 to TRBJ1-5, with TRBD1 as a possible D gene (5 bases). TRBV6-7 is recorded as an ORF, its role being uncertain. Trimming took off 8 bases at V and 10 bases at J, with 18 bases between the two ends. The CDR3 is made up of 13 amino acids. CDR3 in amino acids: CASGGHCHQPQHF. CDR3 sequence (DNA): TGTGCCAGCGGCGGACATTGTCACCAACCCCAGCATTTT.

The sample holds many counts of this clonotype. The rearrangement links TRBV11-1 to TRBJ2-7; 9 nucleotides agree with TRBD2. The CDR3 loop spans 16 amino acids. The V and J ends lost 4 bases and 2 bases, in that order; junction bases with no gene match: 9. The germline CDR1 and CDR2 sequences are SGHAT and FQDESV (reference sequence). CDR3 protein: CASSWGASGIPYEQYF. The CDR3 DNA is TGTGCCAGCAGCTGGGGGGCTAGCGGGATTCCCTACGAGCAGTACTTC.

This clonotype has ten or more counts. The chain employs TRBV29-1 and TRBJ2-5; D is unclear. This CDR3 comprises 11 residues. Germline values: CDR1 SQVTM, CDR2 ANQGSEA. V lost 5 bases to trimming and J lost 3 bases, with 7 bases between them. CDR3 in amino acids: CSVWKEETQYF. For the CDR3, the DNA is TGCAGCGTTTGGAAAGAAGAGACCCAGTACTTC.

V is TRBV6-4 and J is TRBJ2-5; the D is unclear. This CDR3 has 15 amino acids. CDR1 and CDR2 from the germline V gene are MRHNA and SNTAGT. V lost 10 bases and J 2 bases, leaving 20 bases between the germline ends. The CDR3 is CATTPQWALQETQYF. The CDR3 nucleotides are TGTGCCACCACCCCCCAGTGGGCGTTACAAGAGACCCAGTACTTC.

This clonotype was recorded at least ten times. This chain joins TRBV20-1 and TRBJ2-7; tentative D call: TRBD1 (6 bases). The germline V gene encodes CDR1 DFQATT and CDR2 SNEGSKA (reference sequence). V lost 5 bases and J lost 4, with 18 bases in between. The CDR3 extends over 14 amino acids. The CDR3 nucleotides are TGCAGTGCTCGCGGTAGGGGGAGAATTTACGAGCAGTACTTC. It encodes CSARGRGRIYEQYF.

This clonotype was observed a handful of times. This chain connects TRBV7-3 to TRBJ2-2, with 8 bases lining up with TRBD1. CDR3 length: 16 amino acids. Germline V gene data show CDR1 as SGHTA and CDR2 as FQGTGA. V lost 1 base, J lost 0 bases, and 1 base stayed unmatched. CDR3 DNA sequence: TGTGCCAGCAGCTTAAAGGACAGGGCGAACACCGGGGAGCTGTTTTTT. Translating gives CASSLKDRANTGELFF.

This clonotype has ten or more counts. This chain uses TRBV20-1 with TRBJ1-1, with D hard to call. The CDR3 sequence is 14 residues long. V was cut by 6 bases and J by 5 bases, with 19 bases left in between. Germline CDR1 and CDR2: DFQATT and SNEGSKA (reference sequence). The CDR3 coding sequence is TGCAGTGCGAGCCTCGGGAAGGGTCGGACTGAAGCTTTCTTT. Its translation: CSASLGKGRTEAFF.

This clonotype was seen repeatedly, ten times or more. The rearrangement uses TRBV29-1 and TRBJ2-7; D is ambiguous. The CDR3 extends over 12 amino acids. Trimming stripped 4 bases from V and 1 base from J, with 8 bases between. Germline V gives CDR1 SQVTM, CDR2 ANQGSEA. The DNA of the CDR3 is TGCAGCGTTGTCACTCATTCCTACGAGCAGTACTTC. Translation: CSVVTHSYEQYF.

The chain uses TRBV20-1 and TRBJ1-2; 8 bases fit TRBD1. Germline V gene lookup returns CDR1 DFQATT and CDR2 SNEGSKA (reference sequence). The J segment lost 2 bases and the V segment lost 6 bases, leaving 5 bases of the junction unmatched. There are 13 residues in the CDR3. For the CDR3, the DNA is TGCAGTGCAAAGGACAGGGTGAACTATGGCTACACCTTC. Protein sequence: CSAKDRVNYGYTF.

The chain combines TRBV30 with TRBJ2-7, with D hard to call. Germline loops: CDR1 GTSNPN, CDR2 SVGIG (reference sequence). The CDR3 is made up of 12 amino acids. Trimming shortened V by 8 bases and J by 7 bases, and 18 bases separated the two germline ends. The CDR3 loop reads CALGLPTWEQYF. The CDR3 coding sequence is TGTGCCCTCGGGCTCCCTACGTGGGAGCAGTACTTC.

This clonotype was seen only a few times. The junction and the germline gene differ at one end; a read error may be behind it. The chain couples TRBV20-1 to TRBJ2-1; D tentatively reads TRBD1 or TRBD2 (6 bases each). Germline V gives CDR1 DFQATT, CDR2 SNEGSKA (reference sequence). The CDR3 length is 15 residues. The CDR3 nucleotides are TGCAGTGCTGGAGAATGGGGGGCGCTTCTTAATGAGCAGTTCTTC. Translation: CSAGEWGALLNEQFF.

This clonotype appeared many times. The rearrangement uses TRBV12-3 or TRBV12-4 and TRBJ1-5; weak D call: TRBD1 (5 bases). This CDR3 has 15 residues. The V and J ends lost 3 bases and 4 bases respectively, with 13 bases between them. DNA for the CDR3: TGTGCCAGCAGTTTTGGAGGGGATCTGAATCAGCCCCAGCATTTT. It translates to CASSFGGDLNQPQHF.

This clonotype showed up many times. The V gene is TRBV11-1, the J gene TRBJ2-7; TRBD2 matches 10 bases. CDR1 SGHAT and CDR2 FQDESV come from the germline V gene (reference sequence). V lost 3 bases to trimming and J lost 6 bases; unmatched junction nucleotides: 5. The CDR3 length is 14 residues. The CDR3: CASSFRASGSEQYF. CDR3 coding DNA: TGTGCCAGCAGCTTCAGGGCTAGCGGGAGCGAGCAGTACTTC.

The chain employs TRBV6-2 or TRBV6-3 and TRBJ2-5; 9 nucleotides match TRBD1. Germline lookup yields CDR1 MNHEY and CDR2 SVGEGT. Trimming at V came to 9 bases and at J to 2 bases, leaving 7 bases not matched to a gene. The CDR3 consists of 14 residues. The CDR3 sequence: CASTRDRAQETQYF. The CDR3 DNA sequence: TGTGCCAGTACCCGGGACAGGGCGCAAGAGACCCAGTACTTC.

Many counts were recorded for this clonotype. Relative to the germline gene, one junction end is altered; a read error may explain this. This chain connects TRBV12-3 or TRBV12-4 to TRBJ2-7, with 9 nucleotides matching TRBD2. CDR3 length: 14 amino acids. Here the CDR3 reads CASSFRASGIYRSF. The CDR3 coding sequence is TGTGCCAGCAGTTTTAGAGCTAGCGGGATATACCGGTCCTTC.

As to this clonotype: This clone may be a read error of a much larger clone one base away. Because the CDR3 is missing its conserved closing phenylalanine or tryptophan, this is likely a read error. The rearrangement joins TRBV20-1 to TRBJ1-3; TRBD1 agrees at 7 bases. CDR3 length: 15 amino acids. Germline V gene lookup returns CDR1 DFQATT and CDR2 SNEGSKA (reference sequence). V lost 3 bases to trimming and J lost 7 bases; unmatched junction nucleotides: 12. CDR3 bases: TGCAGTGCTAGGAAAGACAGGGACTGGGGCAACACCATATATTTG. It specifies CSARKDRDWGNTIYL.

This clonotype has only one observation. The chain links TRBV28 to TRBJ2-5, with D possibly matching TRBD1 (8 bases). From germline, CDR1 is MDHEN and CDR2 SYDVKM. With 5 bases removed from V and 3 bases from J, the gap between germline ends came to 13 bases. CDR3 size: 14 residues. The CDR3 sequence: CASSITGGEETQYF. CDR3 bases: TGTGCCAGCAGTATAACAGGGGGGGAAGAGACCCAGTACTTC.

This clonotype has ten or more counts. The chain employs TRBV6-1 and TRBJ2-4, with a tentative D call TRBD1 (6 bases). Germline loops: CDR1 MNHNS, CDR2 SASEGT. V was cut by 2 bases and J by 5 bases, with 13 bases left in between. The CDR3 is made up of 15 amino acids. The CDR3 here is CASSESWTEENIQYF. Here the CDR3 DNA reads TGTGCCAGCAGTGAAAGCTGGACAGAAGAAAACATTCAGTACTTC.

This clonotype was observed many times. The rearrangement links TRBV15 to TRBJ2-7, with TRBD1 matching 7 bases. V shed 2 bases, J shed 2 bases, and the junction held 3 bases outside the gene matches. The CDR3 is 14 amino acids. Germline V gene sequence: CDR1 LNHNV, CDR2 YYDKDF (reference sequence). The CDR3 sequence: CATSRSTGAYEQYF. The DNA for the CDR3 is TGTGCCACCAGCAGAAGTACAGGGGCCTACGAGCAGTACTTC.